This T cell receptor beta chain derives from a study of blood T cell repertoires in COVID-19 (dated by TCRdb to about 2020). About the study as a whole: Samples covering the acute and convalescent phases of COVID-19 were provided by collaborators in the United States, Italy and Spain. The prospective study material was composed of cDNA or gDNA derived from T cells, B-cell-depleted T cells, or PBMCs. Subjects who had been exposed to COVID-19, were actively infected with it, or had recovered from it provided the deeply sampled blood TCRbeta repertoires that made up the dataset. Where available, HLA class I and class II types were obtained from metadata supplied by the sample provider rather than from assay-based typing. The repertoires were released in a freely available public database meant as a resource for research on the immune response to SARS-CoV-2. Samples came from the ongoing ImmuneRACE study (first 160 participants) plus 1,254 subjects from 6 global collaborators. Sample metadata almost always included a de-identified subject ID, COVID-19 status, age in years and sex. The paper as a whole reports these results and caveats: The amount of clinical and demographic metadata varied by source and participant and was provided uncurated.

The cysteine opens and the phenylalanine closes a CDR3 of 18 amino acids. Only the CDR3 DNA is retained, 54 bases long and in frame from the first base. Trimming takes 4 bases from V and 1 base from J, and the germline ends sit 20 bases apart. The germline V gene yields MNHNS for CDR1 and SASEGT for CDR2. TCRbeta CDR3 regions were amplified from genomic DNA by means of the immunoSEQ Assay, a bias-controlled multiplex PCR. The original pipeline was this. Nucleated cell counts per sample were estimated from amplification of reference gene primers within the assay. To quantify the absolute abundance of each unique TCRbeta CDR3 rearrangement, sequence reads were collapsed and filtered. Productive Simpson clonality was computed per sample as the square root of Simpson's diversity index over productive rearrangements. TCRdb took over this immuneACCESS table, retaining in-frame rearrangements with V and J assigned. Such tables are incomplete; in checked studies, under half of the missing clones stem from an unresolved V gene, and the remainder is unexplained. That table gives V, J and clone size, and the DNA gave D and trimming. Counted in this sample were 110,000 or so clones; about 83% of them appeared once. Of the sample, approximately 2% falls within the top ten clones.

Whole blood was collected in K2EDTA tubes by collaborating institutions according to the institutions' own protocols. Collaborator samples were shipped for TCRbeta analysis as frozen whole blood, isolated PBMCs, or DNA extracted from either sample type. For this clone: Its specific antigen is unknown. Qualities for individual bases were not recorded, and no much larger clone is one base off.

The receptor's source is a woman between 45 and 65 years old with acute or convalescent COVID-19. The rearrangement joined TRBV6-1 to TRBJ2-1; the D gene is perhaps TRBD2, on 5 matching bases. Sequenced material: peripheral blood. DNA sequence: TGTGCCAGCAGTGGGAGTAGCGAGAGGGCCTGGTCCTACAATGAGCAGTTCTTC. Its coded protein is CASSGSSERAWSYNEQFF.